Sequencing of this TCR beta chain was carried out in a study of T-cell memory formation after mild COVID-19. The TCR alpha and TCR beta cDNA libraries, bearing sample barcodes and UMIs, were generated by 5'RACE using constant-segment primers. TCRdb redid the calling of the 5' RACE reads with MiXCR, one entry per CDR3 protein. The top ten clones hold under 15% of a sample with roughly 480,000 distinct CDR3 sequences, approximately 23% of them seen once. Findings and caveats of the study: Confirmation was lacking for SARS-CoV-2 specificity of second-wave clones that peaked on day 37. The pre-infection memory compartment contained some responding clones, suggesting cross-reactive memory joined.

This clonotype was seen repeatedly, ten times or more. The target antigen is unknown. The CDR3 contains 14 residues. Germline CDR1 SGHTS, CDR2 YDEGEE. V shed 0 bases and J shed 7 bases, with 13 bases lying between them. The sequence came from an adult woman who had mild COVID-19 (a few samples of this study predate the infection). Cell type and time point are not known. The sequenced sample was PBMCs or a T cell subset sorted from them (not recorded which). The chain has TRBV5-8 and TRBJ1-1; D unresolved. The CDR3 loop reads CASSLGGLRVEAFF. The DNA of the CDR3 is TGTGCCAGCAGCTTGGGTGGGTTGAGAGTTGAAGCTTTCTTT.